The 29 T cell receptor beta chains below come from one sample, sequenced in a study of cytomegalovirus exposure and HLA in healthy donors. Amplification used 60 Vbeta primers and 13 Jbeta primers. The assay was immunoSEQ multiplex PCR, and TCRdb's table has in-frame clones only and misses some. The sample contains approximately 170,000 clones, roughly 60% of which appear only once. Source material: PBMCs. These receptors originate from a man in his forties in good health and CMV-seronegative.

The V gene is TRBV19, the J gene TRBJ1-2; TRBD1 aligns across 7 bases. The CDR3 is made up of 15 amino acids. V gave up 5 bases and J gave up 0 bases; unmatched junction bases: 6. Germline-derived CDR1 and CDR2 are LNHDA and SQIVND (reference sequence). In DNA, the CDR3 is TGTGCCAGTAGTTGGGGGACAGACTCTAACTATGGCTACACCTTC. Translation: CASSWGTDSNYGYTF. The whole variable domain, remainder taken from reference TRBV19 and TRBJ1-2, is DGGITQSPKYLFRKEGQNVTLSCEQNLNHDAMYWYRQDPGQGLRLIYYSQIVNDFQKGDIAEGYSVSREKKESFPLTVTSAQKNPTAFYLCASSWGTDSNYGYTFGSGTRLTVV.

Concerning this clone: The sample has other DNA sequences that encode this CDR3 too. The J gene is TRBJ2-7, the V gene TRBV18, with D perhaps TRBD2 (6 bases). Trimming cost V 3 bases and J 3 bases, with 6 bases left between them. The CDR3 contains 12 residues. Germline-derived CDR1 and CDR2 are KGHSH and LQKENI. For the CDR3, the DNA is TGTGCCAGCTCACCGGGGGGCTACGAGCAGTACTTC. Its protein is CASSPGGYEQYF.

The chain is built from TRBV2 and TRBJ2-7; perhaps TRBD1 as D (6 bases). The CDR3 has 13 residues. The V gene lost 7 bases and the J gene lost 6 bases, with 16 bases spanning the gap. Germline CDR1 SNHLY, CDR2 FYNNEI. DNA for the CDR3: TGTGCCAGCAAGCGGACACAAGGGGGCGAGCAGTACTTC. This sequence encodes CASKRTQGGEQYF.

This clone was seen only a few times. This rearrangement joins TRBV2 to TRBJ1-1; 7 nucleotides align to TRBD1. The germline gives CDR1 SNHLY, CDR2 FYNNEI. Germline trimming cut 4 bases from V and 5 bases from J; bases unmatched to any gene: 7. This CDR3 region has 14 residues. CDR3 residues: CASSVIQGQTEAFF. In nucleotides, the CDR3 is TGTGCCAGCAGTGTGATACAGGGGCAAACTGAAGCTTTCTTT.

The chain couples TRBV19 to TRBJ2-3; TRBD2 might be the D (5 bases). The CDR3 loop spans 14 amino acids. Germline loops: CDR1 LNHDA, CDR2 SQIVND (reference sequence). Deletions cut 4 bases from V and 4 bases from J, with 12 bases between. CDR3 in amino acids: CASSKWGEADTQYF. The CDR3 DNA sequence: TGTGCCAGTAGTAAATGGGGAGAAGCAGATACGCAGTATTTT. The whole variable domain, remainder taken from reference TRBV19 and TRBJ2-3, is DGGITQSPKYLFRKEGQNVTLSCEQNLNHDAMYWYRQDPGQGLRLIYYSQIVNDFQKGDIAEGYSVSREKKESFPLTVTSAQKNPTAFYLCASSKWGEADTQYFGPGTRLTVL.

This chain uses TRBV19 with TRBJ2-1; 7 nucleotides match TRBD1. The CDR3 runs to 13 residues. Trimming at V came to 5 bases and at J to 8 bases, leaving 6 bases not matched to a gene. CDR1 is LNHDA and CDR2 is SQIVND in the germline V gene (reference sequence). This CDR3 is CASSHNRGDEQFF. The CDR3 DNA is TGTGCCAGTAGTCATAACAGGGGCGATGAGCAGTTCTTC. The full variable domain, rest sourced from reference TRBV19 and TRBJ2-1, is DGGITQSPKYLFRKEGQNVTLSCEQNLNHDAMYWYRQDPGQGLRLIYYSQIVNDFQKGDIAEGYSVSREKKESFPLTVTSAQKNPTAFYLCASSHNRGDEQFFGPGTRLTVL.

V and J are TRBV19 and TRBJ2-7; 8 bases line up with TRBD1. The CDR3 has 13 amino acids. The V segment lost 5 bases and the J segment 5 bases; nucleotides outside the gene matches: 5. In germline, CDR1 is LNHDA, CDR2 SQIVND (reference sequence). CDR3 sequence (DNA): TGTGCCAGTAGTTCGACAGGGGACGACGAGCAGTACTTC. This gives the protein CASSSTGDDEQYF. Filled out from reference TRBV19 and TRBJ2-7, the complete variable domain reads DGGITQSPKYLFRKEGQNVTLSCEQNLNHDAMYWYRQDPGQGLRLIYYSQIVNDFQKGDIAEGYSVSREKKESFPLTVTSAQKNPTAFYLCASSSTGDDEQYFGPGTRLTVT.

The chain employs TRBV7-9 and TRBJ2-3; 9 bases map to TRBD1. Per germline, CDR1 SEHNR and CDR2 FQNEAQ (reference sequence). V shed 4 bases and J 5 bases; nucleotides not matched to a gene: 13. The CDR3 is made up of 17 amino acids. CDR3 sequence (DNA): TGTGCCAGCAGCTCCCGGTCCGGACAGGGGCTTCGAGATACGCAGTATTTT. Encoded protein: CASSSRSGQGLRDTQYF.

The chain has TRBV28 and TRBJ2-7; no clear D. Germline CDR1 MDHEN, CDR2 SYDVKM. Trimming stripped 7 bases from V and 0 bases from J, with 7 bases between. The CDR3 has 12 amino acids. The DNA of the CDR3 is TGTGCCAGCATTTCGAGCTCCTACGAGCAGTACTTC. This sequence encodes CASISSSYEQYF.

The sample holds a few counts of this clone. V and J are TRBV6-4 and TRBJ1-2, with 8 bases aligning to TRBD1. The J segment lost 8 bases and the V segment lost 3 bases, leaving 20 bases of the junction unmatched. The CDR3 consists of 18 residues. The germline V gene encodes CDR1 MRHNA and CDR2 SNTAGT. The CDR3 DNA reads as TGTGCCAGCAGTGATACCCTTCGGTCCCGAGACAGGGGCAGGGGCTACACCTTC. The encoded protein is CASSDTLRSRDRGRGYTF.

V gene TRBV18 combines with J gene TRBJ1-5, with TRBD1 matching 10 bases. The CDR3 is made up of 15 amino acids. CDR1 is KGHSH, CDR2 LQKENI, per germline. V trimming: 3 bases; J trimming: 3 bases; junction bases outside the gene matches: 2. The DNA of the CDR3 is TGTGCCAGCTCACCGGGACAGGGGCACAATCAGCCCCAGCATTTT. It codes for CASSPGQGHNQPQHF.

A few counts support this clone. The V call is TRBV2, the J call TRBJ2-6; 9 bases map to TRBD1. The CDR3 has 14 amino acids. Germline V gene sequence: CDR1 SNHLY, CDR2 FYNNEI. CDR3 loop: CGSDRGSGANVLTF. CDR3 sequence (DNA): TGTGGGTCGGACAGGGGTTCAGGGGCCAACGTCCTGACTTTC.

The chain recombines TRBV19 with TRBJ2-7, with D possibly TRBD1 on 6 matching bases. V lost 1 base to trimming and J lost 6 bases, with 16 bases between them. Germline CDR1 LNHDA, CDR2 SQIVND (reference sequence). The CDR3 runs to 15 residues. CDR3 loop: CASSIGQGKSGEQYF. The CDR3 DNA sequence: TGTGCCAGTAGTATAGGGCAGGGGAAGAGTGGCGAGCAGTACTTC.

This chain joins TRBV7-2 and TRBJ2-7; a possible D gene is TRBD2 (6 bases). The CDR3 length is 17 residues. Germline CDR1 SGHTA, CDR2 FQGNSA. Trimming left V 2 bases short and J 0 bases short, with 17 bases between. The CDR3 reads CASSLRPNGGGSYEQYF. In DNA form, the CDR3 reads TGTGCCAGCAGCTTACGGCCTAACGGGGGAGGCTCCTACGAGCAGTACTTC.

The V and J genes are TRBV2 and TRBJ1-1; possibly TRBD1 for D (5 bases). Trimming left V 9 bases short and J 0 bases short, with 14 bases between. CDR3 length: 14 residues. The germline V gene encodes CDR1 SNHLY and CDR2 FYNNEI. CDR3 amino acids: CARLGGALNTEAFF. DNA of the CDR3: TGTGCCAGACTGGGAGGGGCGCTGAACACTGAAGCTTTCTTT.

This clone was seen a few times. CDR3 in DNA: TGCGCCAGCAGCTTGATTGTCGGAGAGACCCAGTACTTC. Its translation is CASSLIVGETQYF. The rearrangement links TRBV5-1 to TRBJ2-5; D gene uncertain. V was pared by 1 base and J by 4 bases, with 8 bases between. Germline V lookup: CDR1 SGHRS, CDR2 YFSETQ. The CDR3 length is 13 residues.

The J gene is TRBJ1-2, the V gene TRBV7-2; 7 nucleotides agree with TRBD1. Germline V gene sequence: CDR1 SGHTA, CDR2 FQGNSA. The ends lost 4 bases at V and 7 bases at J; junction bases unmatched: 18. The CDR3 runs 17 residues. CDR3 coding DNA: TGTGCCAGCAGCTACTCCACGACCTTGCAGGGGGATGGTGGCTACACCTTC. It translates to CASSYSTTLQGDGGYTF. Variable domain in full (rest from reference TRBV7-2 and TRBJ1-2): GAGVSQSPSNKVTEKGKDVELRCDPISGHTALYWYRQSLGQGLEFLIYFQGNSAPDKSGLPSDRFSAERTGGSVSTLTIQRTQQEDSAVYLCASSYSTTLQGDGGYTFGSGTRLTVV.

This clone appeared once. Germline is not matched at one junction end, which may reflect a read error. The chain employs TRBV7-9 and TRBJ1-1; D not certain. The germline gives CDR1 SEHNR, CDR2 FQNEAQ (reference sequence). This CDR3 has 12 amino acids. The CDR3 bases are TGTTCCAGCAGCCTTCTCGTCTCTGAAGCTTTCTTT. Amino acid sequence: CSSSLLVSEAFF.

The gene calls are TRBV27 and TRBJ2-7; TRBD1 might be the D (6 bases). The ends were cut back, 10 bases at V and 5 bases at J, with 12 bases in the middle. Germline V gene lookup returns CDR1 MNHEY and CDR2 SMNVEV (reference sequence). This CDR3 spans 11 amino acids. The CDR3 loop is CATRGGDEQYF. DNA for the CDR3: TGTGCCACCAGAGGGGGAGACGAGCAGTACTTC.

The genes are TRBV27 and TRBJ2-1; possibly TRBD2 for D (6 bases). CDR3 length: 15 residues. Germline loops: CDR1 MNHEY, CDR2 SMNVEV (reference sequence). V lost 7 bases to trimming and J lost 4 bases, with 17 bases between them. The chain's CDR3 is CASTLGGGGYNEQFF. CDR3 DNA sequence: TGTGCCAGCACCCTTGGGGGAGGAGGTTACAATGAGCAGTTCTTC.

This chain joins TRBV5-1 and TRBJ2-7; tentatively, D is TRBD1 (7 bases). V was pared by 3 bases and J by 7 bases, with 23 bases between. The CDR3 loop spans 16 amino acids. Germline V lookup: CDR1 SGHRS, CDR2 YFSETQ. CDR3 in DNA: TGCGCCAGCAGCTCGGGCGGGACAGCTGGTTTTTTTGAGCAGTACTTC. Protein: CASSSGGTAGFFEQYF.

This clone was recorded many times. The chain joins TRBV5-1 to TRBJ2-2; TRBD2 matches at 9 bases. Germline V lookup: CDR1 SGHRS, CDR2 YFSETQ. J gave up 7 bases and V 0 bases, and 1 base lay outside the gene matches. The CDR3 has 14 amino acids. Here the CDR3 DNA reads TGCGCCAGCAGCTTGGGACTAGCGGTCGGGGAGCTGTTTTTT. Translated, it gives CASSLGLAVGELFF.

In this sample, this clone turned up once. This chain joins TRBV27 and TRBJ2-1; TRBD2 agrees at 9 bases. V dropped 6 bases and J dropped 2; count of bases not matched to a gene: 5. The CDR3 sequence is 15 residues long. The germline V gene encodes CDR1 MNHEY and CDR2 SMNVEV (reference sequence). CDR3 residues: CASRRGGGAYNEQFF. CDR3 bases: TGTGCCAGCAGAAGGGGCGGGGGGGCCTACAATGAGCAGTTCTTC.

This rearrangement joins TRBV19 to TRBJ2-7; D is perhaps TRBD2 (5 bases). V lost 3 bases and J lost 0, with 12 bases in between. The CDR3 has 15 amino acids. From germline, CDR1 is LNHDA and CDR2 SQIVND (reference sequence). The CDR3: CASSISEPSSYEQYF. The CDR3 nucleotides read TGTGCCAGTAGTATTAGCGAACCCAGCTCCTACGAGCAGTACTTC.

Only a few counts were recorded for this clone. The CDR3 region is CASSERASGRAAEQFF. CDR3 DNA sequence: TGTGCCAGCAGTGAAAGGGCTAGCGGGAGGGCCGCGGAACAGTTCTTC. The chain uses TRBV6-1 and TRBJ2-1; 12 bases are a match to TRBD2. J gave up 13 bases and V 2 bases, and 12 bases lay outside the gene matches. Germline CDR1 and CDR2: MNHNS and SASEGT. The CDR3 contains 16 residues.

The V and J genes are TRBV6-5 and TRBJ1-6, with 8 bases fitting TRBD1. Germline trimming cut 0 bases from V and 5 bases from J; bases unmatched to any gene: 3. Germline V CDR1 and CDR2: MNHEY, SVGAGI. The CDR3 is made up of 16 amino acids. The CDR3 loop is CASSYSLDRDNSPLHF. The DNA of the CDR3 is TGTGCCAGCAGTTACTCATTGGACAGGGATAATTCACCCCTCCACTTT.

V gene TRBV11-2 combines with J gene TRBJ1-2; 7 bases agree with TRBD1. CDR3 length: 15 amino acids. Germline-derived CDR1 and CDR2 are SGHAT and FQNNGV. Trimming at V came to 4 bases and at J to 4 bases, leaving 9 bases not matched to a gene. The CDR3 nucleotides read TGTGCCAGCAGCTCTACAGGGGTCCCCTCCTATGGCTACACCTTC. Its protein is CASSSTGVPSYGYTF.

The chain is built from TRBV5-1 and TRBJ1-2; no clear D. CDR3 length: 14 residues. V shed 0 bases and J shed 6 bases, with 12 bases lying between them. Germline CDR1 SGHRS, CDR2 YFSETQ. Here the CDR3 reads CASSLDSGQNGYTF. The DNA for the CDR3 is TGCGCCAGCAGCTTGGATTCCGGTCAAAATGGCTACACCTTC. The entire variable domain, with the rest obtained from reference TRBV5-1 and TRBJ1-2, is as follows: KAGVTQTPRYLIKTRGQQVTLSCSPISGHRSVSWYQQTPGQGLQFLFEYFSETQRNKGNFPGRFSGRQFSNSRSEMNVSTLELGDSALYLCASSLDSGQNGYTFGSGTRLTVV.

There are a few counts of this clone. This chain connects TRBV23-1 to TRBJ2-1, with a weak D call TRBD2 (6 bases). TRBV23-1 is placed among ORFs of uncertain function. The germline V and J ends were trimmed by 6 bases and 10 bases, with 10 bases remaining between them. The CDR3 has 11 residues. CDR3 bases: TGCGCCAGCAGACGGGACTCGGAGCAGTTCTTC. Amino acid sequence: CASRRDSEQFF.